Shown below are 21 T cell receptor beta chains from a single sample sequenced in a study of Ad26.COV2.S vaccination and SARS-CoV-2 variants. Treatment specified: 15 to 20 received Ad26.COV2.S at low or high dose, single or two shots; 5 received placebo; per-sample allocation not given. Vaccine and placebo recipients were sampled on day 63 after the first injection. Profiling relied on immunoSEQ multiplex PCR, and the TCRdb table lists in-frame clones only, not all of them. This sample has roughly 380,000 clones; approximately 90% occur once, and the top ten carry around 3.6%. Specimen: peripheral blood, collected in a trial of Ad26.COV2.S vaccine versus placebo. These receptors all stem from a person aged 18-60 years who received the Ad26.COV2.S COVID-19 vaccine or a placebo.

The genes are TRBV9 and TRBJ2-3; possible D gene TRBD1, 5 bases. This CDR3 has 14 residues. The germline V gene encodes CDR1 SGDLS and CDR2 YYNGEE. Trimming removed 0 bases at V and 1 base at J, with 6 bases between. This chain's CDR3 is CASSVGQRTDTQYF. The CDR3 DNA sequence: TGTGCCAGCAGCGTAGGACAGCGCACAGATACGCAGTATTTT.

The V call is TRBV30, the J call TRBJ1-1; 8 bases align to TRBD1. CDR3 length: 14 residues. Unmatched junction bases numbered 6, after V lost 5 bases and J lost 1 base. CDR1 GTSNPN and CDR2 SVGIG come from the germline V gene (reference sequence). The CDR3 loop reads CAWDPDRGNTEAFF. The CDR3 DNA reads as TGTGCCTGGGATCCTGACAGGGGGAACACTGAAGCTTTCTTT.

In DNA form, the CDR3 reads TGTGCCAGCAGCTTAAACCCCTTGGGAAGGGGGAACACTGAAGCTTTCTTT. This codes for CASSLNPLGRGNTEAFF. The rearrangement uses TRBV7-3 and TRBJ1-1, with D possibly TRBD1 on 5 matching bases. The CDR3 loop spans 17 amino acids. V lost 1 base and J 1 base, leaving 16 bases between the germline ends. Germline CDR1 and CDR2: SGHTA and FQGTGA.

The chain combines TRBV27 with TRBJ2-3; no definite D call. CDR3 size: 16 residues. Germline values: CDR1 MNHEY, CDR2 SMNVEV (reference sequence). V lost 0 bases, J lost 0 bases, and 10 bases lay in between. CDR3 sequence: CASSLSAYSSTDTQYF. The CDR3 coding sequence is TGTGCCAGCAGTTTATCTGCGTATTCTAGCACAGATACGCAGTATTTT.

The rearrangement uses TRBV11-2 and TRBJ2-2; D is uncertain. The germline CDR1 and CDR2 sequences are SGHAT and FQNNGV. Trimming took 10 bases from V and 7 from J, leaving 13 bases between them. The CDR3 has 12 amino acids. CDR3 amino acids: CATSWVGGELFF. The CDR3 coding sequence is TGTGCCACGAGCTGGGTTGGCGGGGAGCTGTTTTTT.

The genes are TRBV19 and TRBJ1-5; 7 nucleotides agree with TRBD1. V was pared by 7 bases and J by 0 bases, with 6 bases of the junction left unmatched. This CDR3 region has 15 residues. Germline lookup yields CDR1 LNHDA and CDR2 SQIVND (reference sequence). CDR3 region: CASTATGYSNQPQHF. The CDR3 DNA is TGTGCCAGTACTGCGACAGGGTATAGCAATCAGCCCCAGCATTTT.

V is TRBV27 and J is TRBJ2-5, with 9 bases fitting TRBD1. This CDR3 has 17 residues. From germline, CDR1 is MNHEY and CDR2 SMNVEV (reference sequence). V shed 4 bases and J 5 bases; nucleotides not matched to a gene: 14. The CDR3 spells CASSSSGTGMFSETQYF. CDR3 coding DNA: TGTGCCAGCAGTTCATCCGGGACAGGGATGTTCTCCGAGACCCAGTACTTC.

J is TRBJ2-1 and V is TRBV29-1; D call uncertain. Per germline, CDR1 SQVTM and CDR2 ANQGSEA. The CDR3 has 13 residues. Trimming pared 8 bases from V and 0 bases from J, leaving 11 bases between. The CDR3 bases are TGCAGCACTGGGCAGAGCTCCTACAATGAGCAGTTCTTC. It specifies CSTGQSSYNEQFF.

The rearrangement links TRBV24-1 to TRBJ2-7; D remains ambiguous. Germline V CDR1 and CDR2: KGHDR, SFDVKD. The ends were cut back, 3 bases at V and 4 bases at J, with 12 bases in the middle. This CDR3 spans 14 amino acids. For the CDR3, the DNA is TGTGCCACCAGTGATGATGGCGATGGATACGAGCAGTACTTC. It specifies CATSDDGDGYEQYF.

About this clone: A read error may account for a junction end that differs from germline. J is TRBJ2-3 and V is TRBV3-1 (or the pseudogene TRBV3-2); D is perhaps TRBD2 (6 bases). CDR1 and CDR2 (germline): LGHDT, YNNKEL (reference sequence). The CDR3 has 14 amino acids. In DNA form, the CDR3 reads TGTGCCAGCCGCCATGGGGGGAGCACAGATACGCAGTATTTT. Its protein is CASRHGGSTDTQYF.

The rearrangement uses TRBV7-2 and TRBJ2-1; 9 bases line up with TRBD2. The CDR3 has 17 amino acids. Trimming at V came to 2 bases and at J to 0 bases, leaving 5 bases not matched to a gene. Germline V CDR1 and CDR2: SGHTA, FQGNSA. This CDR3 is CASSLPAGGNSYNEQFF. The CDR3 DNA sequence: TGTGCCAGCAGCTTACCCGCGGGGGGGAACTCCTACAATGAGCAGTTCTTC. Variable domain in full (rest from reference TRBV7-2 and TRBJ2-1): GAGVSQSPSNKVTEKGKDVELRCDPISGHTALYWYRQSLGQGLEFLIYFQGNSAPDKSGLPSDRFSAERTGGSVSTLTIQRTQQEDSAVYLCASSLPAGGNSYNEQFFGPGTRLTVL.

The J gene is TRBJ1-1, the V gene TRBV29-1; maybe TRBD1 (5 bases). The V end was cut by 3 bases, the J end by 1 base, with 12 bases between. Germline assignment: CDR1 SQVTM and CDR2 ANQGSEA. This CDR3 comprises 14 residues. CDR3 DNA: TGCAGCGTTGAGGGGGATACGGGGAACACTGAAGCTTTCTTT. This codes for CSVEGDTGNTEAFF.

This clone showed up just once. The V call is TRBV29-1, the J call TRBJ2-1, with 9 bases that match TRBD2. J was trimmed by 7 bases and V by 3 bases; bases with no gene match: 4. The CDR3 extends over 13 amino acids. Germline CDR1 reads SQVTM; CDR2 reads ANQGSEA. Here the CDR3 reads CSVDELAGNEQFF. The CDR3 nucleotides are TGCAGCGTTGATGAGCTAGCGGGGAATGAGCAGTTCTTC.

The chain uses TRBV14 and TRBJ2-5; possibly TRBD2 for D (6 bases). Between the trimmed V and J ends, which lost 2 bases and 2 bases, there was a span of 9 bases. This CDR3 is 14 amino acids long. The germline CDR1 and CDR2 sequences are SGHDN and FVKESK. CDR3 protein: CASSQLRGQETQYF. For the CDR3, the DNA is TGTGCCAGCAGCCAATTACGGGGGCAAGAGACCCAGTACTTC.

The chain recombines TRBV6-2 or TRBV6-3 with TRBJ2-3, with 8 positions matching TRBD2. Trimming took 2 bases from V and 2 from J; bases not matched to a gene: 18. The CDR3 covers 20 residues. Germline V gene data show CDR1 as MNHEY and CDR2 as SVGEGT. CDR3 bases: TGTGCCAGCAGTTACCCTCCTCTGAGCGGGGGCTCCGACGTCACAGATACGCAGTATTTT. Translating gives CASSYPPLSGGSDVTDTQYF.

The chain has TRBV28 and TRBJ2-5, with D perhaps TRBD2 (7 bases). Per the germline V gene, CDR1 is MDHEN and CDR2 is SYDVKM. V was cut by 5 bases and J by 3 bases, with 19 bases left in between. The CDR3 has 16 residues. CDR3 in amino acids: CASSTRTRGGEETQYF. The CDR3 nucleotides read TGTGCCAGCAGTACCCGTACTCGCGGGGGCGAAGAGACCCAGTACTTC.

This chain connects TRBV7-2 to TRBJ2-7, with D unclear. In germline, CDR1 is SGHTA, CDR2 FQGNSA. The CDR3 is made up of 15 amino acids. Between the trimmed V and J ends, which lost 1 base and 1 base, there was a span of 11 bases. The CDR3 nucleotides are TGTGCCAGCAGCTTAGGGCCACTAATGTCCTACGAGCAGTACTTC. Its translation is CASSLGPLMSYEQYF.

The chain couples TRBV5-5 to TRBJ1-1, with D perhaps matching TRBD1 (5 bases). V was shortened by 1 base and J by 4 bases, with 14 bases between the two germline ends. The CDR3 sequence is 15 residues long. Germline CDR1 SGHKS, CDR2 YYEKEE (reference sequence). The chain's CDR3 is CASSLLVGLGTEAFF. CDR3 in DNA: TGTGCCAGCAGCTTGCTTGTGGGGCTCGGCACTGAAGCTTTCTTT.

The chain uses TRBV18 and TRBJ2-2; 9 bases match TRBD1. J gave up 3 bases and V 3 bases, and 2 bases lay outside the gene matches. Germline loops: CDR1 KGHSH, CDR2 LQKENI. The CDR3 totals 15 residues. CDR3 in amino acids: CASSPRTGDTGELFF. The CDR3 DNA reads as TGTGCCAGCTCACCTCGGACAGGGGACACCGGGGAGCTGTTTTTT.

The chain has TRBV2 and TRBJ2-7; D gene unclear. The germline gives CDR1 SNHLY, CDR2 FYNNEI. CDR3 length equals 14 residues. Trimming shortened V by 3 bases and J by 4 bases, and 13 bases separated the two germline ends. CDR3 sequence (DNA): TGTGCCAGCAGTGACCTTACCATTTCTTACGAGCAGTACTTC. This translates into CASSDLTISYEQYF.

The chain uses TRBV10-1 and TRBJ1-4; possible D gene TRBD1, 5 bases. The ends were cut back, 6 bases at V and 8 bases at J, with 10 bases in the middle. The V gene's germline CDR1 is WNHNN and CDR2 SYGVQD (reference sequence). This CDR3 has 12 residues. The CDR3 loop reads CASSGGREKLFF. CDR3 coding DNA: TGCGCCAGCAGCGGGGGAAGGGAAAAACTGTTTTTT.